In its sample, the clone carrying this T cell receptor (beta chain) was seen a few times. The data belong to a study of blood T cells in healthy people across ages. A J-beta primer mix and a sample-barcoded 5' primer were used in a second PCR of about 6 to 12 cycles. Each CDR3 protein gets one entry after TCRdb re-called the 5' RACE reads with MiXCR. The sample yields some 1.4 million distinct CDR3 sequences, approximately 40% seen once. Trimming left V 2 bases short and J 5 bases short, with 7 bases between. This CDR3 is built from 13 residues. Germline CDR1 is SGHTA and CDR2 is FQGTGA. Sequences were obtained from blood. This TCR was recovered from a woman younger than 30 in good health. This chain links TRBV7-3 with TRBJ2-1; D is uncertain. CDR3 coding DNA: TGTGCCAGCAGCTTAGTTGCGAACAATGAGCAGTTCTTC. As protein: CASSLVANNEQFF.